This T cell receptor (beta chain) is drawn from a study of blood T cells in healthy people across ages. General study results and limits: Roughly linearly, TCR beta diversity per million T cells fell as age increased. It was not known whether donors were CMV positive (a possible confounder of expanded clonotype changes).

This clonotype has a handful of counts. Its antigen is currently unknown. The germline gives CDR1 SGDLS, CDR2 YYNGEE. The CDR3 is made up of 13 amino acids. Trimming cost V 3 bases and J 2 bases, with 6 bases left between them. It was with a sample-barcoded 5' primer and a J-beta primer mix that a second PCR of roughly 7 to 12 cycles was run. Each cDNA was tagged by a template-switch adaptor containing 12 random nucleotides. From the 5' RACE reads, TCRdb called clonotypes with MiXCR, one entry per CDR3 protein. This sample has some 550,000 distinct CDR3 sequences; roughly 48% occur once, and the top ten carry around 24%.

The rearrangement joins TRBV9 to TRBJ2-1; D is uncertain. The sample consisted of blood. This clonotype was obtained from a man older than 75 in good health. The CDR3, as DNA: TGTGCCAGCAGCGCCTCCCCCTACAATGAGCAGTTCTTC. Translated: CASSASPYNEQFF.